This entry lists 8 T cell receptor beta chains sequenced from one sample in a study of chemoradiotherapy in HPV16-positive cancers. Assay: immunoSEQ multiplex PCR; the TCRdb copy retains only in-frame clones and omits some. The sample comprises roughly 7,300 clones, more than 75% of which are singletons, and roughly 2% rests with the top ten. Sampling was done from a patient who underwent chemoradiotherapy. The receptors come from a human donor with HPV-associated anogenital cancer.

This chain uses TRBV19 with TRBJ2-7, with 9 bases identical to TRBD1. The trim removed 5 bases at V and 1 base at J, leaving 9 bases unmatched. This CDR3 has 16 residues. In germline, CDR1 is LNHDA, CDR2 SQIVND (reference sequence). The CDR3 bases are TGTGCCAGTAGTTCCGTGATCGGACAGGGGTCCTACGAGCAGTACTTC. It translates to CASSSVIGQGSYEQYF.

Only a few counts were recorded for this clone. V and J are TRBV19 and TRBJ2-3, with D possibly TRBD1 on 5 matching bases. Germline CDR1 LNHDA, CDR2 SQIVND (reference sequence). CDR3 length: 15 residues. Trimming pared 3 bases from V and 0 bases from J, leaving 10 bases between. The CDR3 DNA reads TGTGCCAGTAGTATGGGGCTGAAAAGCACAGATACGCAGTATTTT. It is translated as CASSMGLKSTDTQYF. The entire variable domain, with the rest obtained from reference TRBV19 and TRBJ2-3, is as follows: DGGITQSPKYLFRKEGQNVTLSCEQNLNHDAMYWYRQDPGQGLRLIYYSQIVNDFQKGDIAEGYSVSREKKESFPLTVTSAQKNPTAFYLCASSMGLKSTDTQYFGPGTRLTVL.

The rearrangement uses TRBV11-1 and TRBJ2-3, with D perhaps matching TRBD1 or TRBD2 (6 bases each). The CDR3 sequence is 15 residues long. V dropped 1 base and J dropped 7 bases, with 15 bases sitting between them. Per the germline V gene, CDR1 is SGHAT and CDR2 is FQDESV (reference sequence). Written as DNA, the CDR3 is TGTGCCAGCAGCTTAGAAGGGGGGCCGTATAATACGCAGTATTTT. Amino acids: CASSLEGGPYNTQYF.

This clone showed up just once. V gene TRBV4-1 combines with J gene TRBJ2-1, with 15 bases that match TRBD2. V gave up 3 bases and J gave up 0 bases; unmatched junction bases: 6. The germline gives CDR1 MGHRA, CDR2 YSYEKL. The CDR3 is 19 amino acids. The CDR3 protein is CASSHPGLAGGSSYNEQFF. CDR3 bases: TGCGCCAGCAGCCATCCGGGACTAGCGGGGGGTAGCTCCTACAATGAGCAGTTCTTC.

V gene TRBV5-1 combines with J gene TRBJ1-6; D remains ambiguous. There are 14 residues in the CDR3. Trimming left V 2 bases short and J 7 bases short, with 10 bases between. Germline V gene sequence: CDR1 SGHRS, CDR2 YFSETQ. DNA of the CDR3: TGCGCCAGCAGCTTAAGCCGAGGAAATTCACCCCTCCACTTT. Translation: CASSLSRGNSPLHF.

This chain uses TRBV28 with TRBJ2-6; 8 bases match TRBD1. Per the germline V gene, CDR1 is MDHEN and CDR2 is SYDVKM. The ends lost 3 bases at V and 0 bases at J; junction bases unmatched: 7. The CDR3 runs 18 residues. CDR3 region: CASSFGTGLSSGANVLTF. The DNA for the CDR3 is TGTGCCAGCAGTTTCGGGACAGGTCTTAGCTCTGGGGCCAACGTCCTGACTTTC. The variable domain in full, with the rest retrieved from reference TRBV28 and TRBJ2-6, is DVKVTQSSRYLVKRTGEKVFLECVQDMDHENMFWYRQDPGLGLRLIYFSYDVKMKEKGDIPEGYSVSREKKERFSLILESASTNQTSMYLCASSFGTGLSSGANVLTFGAGSRLTVL.

V is TRBV30 and J is TRBJ2-5; D is tentatively TRBD1 or TRBD2 (5 bases each). CDR3 length equals 13 residues. V was trimmed by 4 bases and J by 4 bases, leaving 13 bases between them. Germline V gene data show CDR1 as GTSNPN and CDR2 as SVGIG (reference sequence). The CDR3 is CAWKGTPRETQYF. The CDR3 DNA is TGTGCCTGGAAGGGGACCCCCCGAGAGACCCAGTACTTC.

This chain uses TRBV30 with TRBJ1-1, with 8 bases lining up with TRBD1. The CDR3 runs to 14 residues. V shed 0 bases, J shed 10 bases, and the junction held 10 bases outside the gene matches. Germline CDR1 reads GTSNPN; CDR2 reads SVGIG (reference sequence). DNA for the CDR3: TGTGCCTGGAGTGTACAGGGACAGGCTTCGGGAGCTTTCTTT. Translation: CAWSVQGQASGAFF. Drawing the rest from reference TRBV30 and TRBJ1-1, the complete variable domain is SQTIHQWPATLVQPVGSPLSLECTVEGTSNPNLYWYRQAAGRGLQLLFYSVGIGQISSEVPQNLSASRPQDRQFILSSKKLLLSDSGFYLCAWSVQGQASGAFFGQGTRLTVV.